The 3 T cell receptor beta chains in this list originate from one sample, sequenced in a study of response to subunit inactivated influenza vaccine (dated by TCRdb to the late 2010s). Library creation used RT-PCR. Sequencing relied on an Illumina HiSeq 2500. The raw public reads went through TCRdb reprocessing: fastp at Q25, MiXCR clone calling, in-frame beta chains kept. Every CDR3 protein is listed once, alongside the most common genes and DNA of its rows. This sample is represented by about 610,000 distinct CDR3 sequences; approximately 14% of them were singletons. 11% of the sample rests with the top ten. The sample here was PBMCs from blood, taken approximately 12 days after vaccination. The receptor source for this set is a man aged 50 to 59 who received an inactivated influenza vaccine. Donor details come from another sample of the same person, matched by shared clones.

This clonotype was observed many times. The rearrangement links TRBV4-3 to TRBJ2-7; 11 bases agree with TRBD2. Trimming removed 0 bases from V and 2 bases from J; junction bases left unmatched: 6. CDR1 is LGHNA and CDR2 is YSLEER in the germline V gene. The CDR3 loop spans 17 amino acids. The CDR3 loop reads CASSQELAGAPTYEQYF. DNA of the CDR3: TGCGCCAGCAGCCAAGAACTAGCGGGAGCTCCCACCTACGAGCAGTACTTC.

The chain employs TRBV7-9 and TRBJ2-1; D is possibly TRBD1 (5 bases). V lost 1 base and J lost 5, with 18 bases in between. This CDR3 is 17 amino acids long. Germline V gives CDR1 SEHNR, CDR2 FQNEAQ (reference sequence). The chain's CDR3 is CASSLVFTGSIDNEQFF. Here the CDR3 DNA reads TGTGCCAGCAGCTTAGTCTTCACAGGCTCTATCGACAATGAGCAGTTCTTC.

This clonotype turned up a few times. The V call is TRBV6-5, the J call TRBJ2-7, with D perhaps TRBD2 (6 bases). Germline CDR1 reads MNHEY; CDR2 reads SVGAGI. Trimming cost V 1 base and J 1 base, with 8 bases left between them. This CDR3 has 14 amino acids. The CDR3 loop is CASSYLSGSYEQYF. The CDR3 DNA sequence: TGTGCCAGCAGTTACTTGAGCGGGTCCTACGAGCAGTACTTC.